These T cell receptor beta chains were read from a single sample in a study of human T cells and chemical hapten exposure. One entry per CDR3 protein results from TCRdb running MiXCR on the RACE reads. The sample shows some 380,000 distinct CDR3 sequences, roughly 4.8% of them seen only once. Sequenced here: whole blood, sampled in connection with sensitization to the hapten diphenylcyclopropenone (DPC). The receptors were sampled from a woman aged 50 to 65 with alopecia areata. Some clones in this sample may be carry-over from other donors' samples. Each CDR3 is given with its conserved first and last residue. The D gene is left open where the match is weak. Size tells how often a clone was seen (once, few, many) or the class of an expanded clone, and some rows leave it out.

cdr3_aa cdr3_nt d_call j_call v_call clone_size
CASSYVATSAGFDTQYF TGTGCCAGCAGTTACGTCGCGACTAGCGCGGGGTTTGATACGCAGTATTTT TRBD2 TRBJ2-3 TRBV6-2/TRBV6-3 few
CASSKNYPDTGELFF TGCGCCAGCAGCAAGAACTACCCAGACACCGGGGAGCTGTTTTTT NA TRBJ2-2 TRBV5-1 NA
CSVEPAAAFF TGCAGCGTTGAACCGGCAGCAGCTTTCTTT NA TRBJ1-1 TRBV29-1 many
CASSAGFSDIQYF TGTGCCAGCAGTGCGGGGTTTTCGGACATTCAGTACTTC NA TRBJ2-4 TRBV28 many
CASSPSRDNSPLHF TGTGCCAGCTCACCCTCCAGGGACAATTCACCCCTCCACTTT NA TRBJ1-6 TRBV18 few
CSARDLVAGGPEGTQYF TGCAGTGCTAGAGATCTGGTAGCGGGAGGCCCCGAAGGCACGCAGTATTTT TRBD2 TRBJ2-3 TRBV20-1 many
CASSLDRGSTNEKLFF TGTGCCAGCAGCTTAGATCGCGGCTCAACTAATGAAAAACTGTTTTTT NA TRBJ1-4 TRBV7-9 many
CSAQVGLQPQHF TGCAGTGCACAGGTCGGTTTACAGCCCCAGCATTTT NA TRBJ1-5 TRBV20-1 many
CASSRVYGSYEQYF TGTGCCAGCAGCCGGGTCTACGGCTCCTACGAGCAGTACTTC NA TRBJ2-7 TRBV7-8 many
CASSPTSRAQYF TGTGCCAGCAGCCCCACTAGCCGCGCGCAGTATTTT NA TRBJ2-3 TRBV7-2 NA
CASSSTPLAVAGVDEQYF TGTGCCAGCAGCTCCACCCCACTCGCTGTCGCGGGAGTGGACGAGCAGTACTTC TRBD2 TRBJ2-7 TRBV7-9 many
CASSLGRGGEAFF TGTGCCAGCAGCTTAGGGCGGGGCGGCGAAGCTTTCTTT NA TRBJ1-1 TRBV7-9 many
CSAERGGGNEQFF TGCAGTGCCGAGCGGGGGGGCGGCAATGAGCAGTTCTTC TRBD2 TRBJ2-1 TRBV20-1 few
CASKEGSSSYNEQFF TGTGCCAGTAAGGAGGGATCGAGCTCCTACAATGAGCAGTTCTTC NA TRBJ2-1 TRBV19 many
CAWSVRGVHETQYF TGTGCCTGGAGTGTACGCGGGGTACACGAGACCCAGTACTTC NA TRBJ2-5 TRBV30 NA
CASSQGGSGYGYTF TGCGCCAGCAGCCAAGGTGGAAGTGGGTATGGCTACACCTTC NA TRBJ1-2 TRBV4-1 few
CASSYEAGGADTQYF TGTGCCAGCAGTTACGAGGCGGGAGGGGCAGATACGCAGTATTTT TRBD2 TRBJ2-3 TRBV6-6 many
CASSLGGQGVTDTQYF TGTGCCAGCAGCTTGGGGGGACAGGGTGTGACAGATACGCAGTATTTT TRBD1 TRBJ2-3 TRBV5-4 many
CASSRGLAGAEYNEQFF TGTGCCAGCAGCAGAGGACTAGCGGGGGCCGAATACAATGAGCAGTTCTTC TRBD2 TRBJ2-1 TRBV7-9 few
CASSPQQGLYGYTF TGTGCCAGCTCACCACAACAGGGGCTGTATGGCTACACCTTC TRBD1 TRBJ1-2 TRBV18 few
CASSPTLGSYNEQFF TGTGCCAGCAGCCCAACTCTGGGCTCCTACAATGAGCAGTTCTTC NA TRBJ2-1 TRBV3-1 few
CASSLINGGYGYTF TGCGCCAGCAGCCTGATAAACGGGGGTTATGGCTACACCTTC NA TRBJ1-2 TRBV5-1 many
CASSLTDGGSGANVLTF TGTGCCAGCAGCTTAACCGATGGGGGCTCTGGGGCCAACGTCCTGACTTTC NA TRBJ2-6 TRBV7-3 many
CASRRGEARGDREQYF TGTGCCAGCAGGAGGGGTGAGGCCCGAGGGGATCGCGAGCAGTACTTC NA TRBJ2-7 TRBV2 many
CASRQAGGPGTDTQYF TGCGCCAGCAGACAAGCGGGAGGGCCAGGCACAGATACGCAGTATTTT TRBD2 TRBJ2-3 TRBV4-3 few
CASSLARGQGSYGYTF TGCGCCAGCAGCTTGGCCCGGGGACAGGGGAGCTATGGCTACACCTTC TRBD1 TRBJ1-2 TRBV5-1 many
CSVHATGDLTYTF TGCAGCGTCCATGCTACAGGGGATCTGACCTACACCTTC TRBD1 TRBJ1-2 TRBV29-1 many
CASSLAGTYNTEAFF TGCGCCAGCAGCTTGGCCGGGACGTATAACACTGAAGCTTTCTTT NA TRBJ1-1 TRBV5-1 few
CASRINPGQATLTYEQYF TGTGCCAGCAGGATCAATCCAGGACAGGCAACTTTAACCTACGAGCAGTACTTC TRBD1 TRBJ2-7 TRBV6-2/TRBV6-3 many
CASSVDFPGNTIYF TGTGCCAGCAGCGTCGACTTCCCTGGAAACACCATATATTTT NA TRBJ1-3 TRBV9 many
CASSAYPGTFSYEQYF TGTGCCAGCAGTGCATACCCGGGGACTTTCTCCTACGAGCAGTACTTC NA TRBJ2-7 TRBV6-1 many
CASSYSSKKGTQYF TGTGCCAGCAGTTACTCTTCCAAGAAAGGGACCCAGTACTTC NA TRBJ2-5 TRBV6-2/TRBV6-3 NA
CASSLDQPYNSPLHF TGTGCCAGCAGCTTAGACCAGCCGTATAATTCACCCCTCCACTTT NA TRBJ1-6 TRBV7-2 many
CASSQGTGRQPQHF TGTGCCAGCAGCCAAGGGACAGGGCGTCAGCCCCAGCATTTT TRBD1 TRBJ1-5 TRBV3-1 many
CSASSGNNEQFF TGCAGTGCCTCCAGCGGGAACAATGAGCAGTTCTTC TRBD2 TRBJ2-1 TRBV20-1 few
CAISEPGQGKISYGYTF TGTGCCATCAGTGAGCCCGGACAGGGGAAGATTAGCTATGGCTACACCTTC TRBD1 TRBJ1-2 TRBV10-3 few
CASSLGNTGGVSGYTF TGCGCCAGCAGCTTGGGAAATACAGGGGGCGTCAGTGGCTACACCTTC TRBD1 TRBJ1-2 TRBV5-1 many
CASTLSSSYEQYF TGTGCCAGCACTCTCAGCAGCTCCTACGAGCAGTACTTC NA TRBJ2-7 TRBV6-1 many
CASSYSMTSGSKETQYF TGTGCCAGCAGTTACTCTATGACTAGCGGGAGCAAGGAGACCCAGTACTTC TRBD2 TRBJ2-5 TRBV6-6 many
CASSQELQGQNQPQHF TGTGCCAGCAGCCAAGAGCTACAGGGTCAGAATCAGCCCCAGCATTTT NA TRBJ1-5 TRBV4-2 many
CASSLLAVDNEQFF TGTGCCAGCAGTTTACTAGCGGTGGACAATGAGCAGTTCTTC TRBD2 TRBJ2-1 TRBV27 NA
CSAGTSGGEDTQYF TGCAGTGCTGGGACTAGCGGGGGGGAGGATACGCAGTATTTT TRBD2 TRBJ2-3 TRBV20-1 NA
CSAMVNTEAFF TGCAGTGCTATGGTGAACACTGAAGCTTTCTTT NA TRBJ1-1 TRBV20-1 few
CASRLGGGNSNQPQHF TGTGCCAGCAGACTAGGTGGGGGTAATAGCAATCAGCCCCAGCATTTT NA TRBJ1-5 TRBV6-5 NA
CASSLGRAGQFF TGTGCCAGCAGTTTGGGAAGGGCAGGGCAGTTCTTC NA TRBJ2-1 TRBV12-3/TRBV12-4 NA
CASSPGLEDNSPLHF TGCGCCAGCAGCCCGGGTCTGGAGGATAATTCACCCCTCCACTTT NA TRBJ1-6 TRBV4-3 many
CSVEDLRGGTNEKLFF TGCAGCGTTGAAGATCTCCGGGGGGGAACTAATGAAAAACTGTTTTTT NA TRBJ1-4 TRBV29-1 few
CASSLSGVGYNEQFF TGTGCCAGCAGTTTATCAGGGGTGGGCTACAATGAGCAGTTCTTC NA TRBJ2-1 TRBV27 NA
CASRIPSPSPLHF TGTGCCAGCAGAATCCCCTCTCCTTCACCCCTCCACTTT NA TRBJ1-6 TRBV7-2 many
CASSLGGRISGANILTF TGTGCCAGCAGCTTAGGTGGCCGGATCTCTGGGGCCAACATCCTGACTTTC NA TRBJ2-6 TRBV7-2 NA
CASSTGTAQETQYF TGCGCCAGCAGCACCGGGACCGCCCAAGAGACCCAGTACTTC NA TRBJ2-5 TRBV5-1 many
CASSLELAGVDEQFF TGTGCCAGCAGCTTAGAACTAGCGGGAGTAGATGAGCAGTTCTTC TRBD2 TRBJ2-1 TRBV13 many
CASSLGWTSGTTDTQYF TGCGCCAGCAGCTTAGGCTGGACTAGCGGGACCACAGATACGCAGTATTTT TRBD2 TRBJ2-3 TRBV5-1 many
CASSTLLGQGGTRAGELFF TGTGCCAGCTCCACTTTATTGGGCCAGGGGGGCACCCGGGCCGGGGAGCTGTTTTTT NA TRBJ2-2 TRBV5-5 many
CASRTSGGRSDTQYF TGTGCCAGCAGAACTAGCGGGGGGAGGTCAGATACGCAGTATTTT TRBD2 TRBJ2-3 TRBV6-5 few
CASSQEYNRAYEQYF TGCGCCAGCAGCCAAGAATATAACAGGGCCTACGAGCAGTACTTC NA TRBJ2-7 TRBV4-1 many
CASSPGLAGALPTDTQYF TGTGCCAGCAGCCCGGGACTAGCGGGGGCCCTCCCCACAGATACGCAGTATTTT TRBD2 TRBJ2-3 TRBV7-3 few
CASIRAPTDTQYF TGTGCCAGCATCCGGGCTCCTACAGATACGCAGTATTTT NA TRBJ2-3 TRBV6-1 many